Listed below are T cell receptor beta chains from one sample, sequenced in a study of regulatory T cells in long-lasting Graves disease. TCRdb itself ran the multiplex PCR reads through MiXCR, one entry per CDR3 protein. The sample yields about 500,000 distinct CDR3 sequences, more than 10% seen once. The same sample was also used in a study of T cells in Graves' hyperthyroidism and ophthalmopathy.

The specimen was peripheral blood mononuclear cells (PBMCs), collected at new diagnosis, from a patient treated with antithyroid drugs. The receptors derive from a woman aged 30 to 39 with Graves disease. Each CDR3 is given with its conserved first and last residue. A D gene is named only where the DNA matches it firmly. Size is omitted from some rows. Given values are once, few, many or a class for expanded clones.

d_gene | j_gene | abundance | v_gene | CDR3nt | CDR3aa
TRBD1 | TRBJ1-2 | many | TRBV12-3/TRBV12-4 | TGTGCCAGCAGCCCTGTGGGGGCAGGGGGGTATGGCTACACCTTC | CASSPVGAGGYGYTF
TRBD2 | TRBJ2-7 | many | TRBV20-1 | TGCAGTGCTAGAGATAGCGGGAGGGCCGAAGAGCAGTACTTC | CSARDSGRAEEQYF
- | TRBJ2-1 | many | TRBV11-2 | TGTGCCAGCAGCTACAGGGCGGGACCTCAAATCCTCTACAATGAGCAGTTCTTC | CASSYRAGPQILYNEQFF
- | TRBJ1-2 | few | TRBV9 | TGTGCCAGCAGCCAGGAGCGGGGGCAGTGGGGCTACACCTTC | CASSQERGQWGYTF
TRBD2 | TRBJ2-3 | - | TRBV7-2 | TGTGCCAGCAGCTTAGTGGGCGGGAGGGCCCCGGATACGCAGTATTTT | CASSLVGGRAPDTQYF
- | TRBJ2-1 | few | TRBV28 | TGTGCCAGCAGCCTCAACAATGGGCAGTCCTTC | CASSLNNGQSF
TRBD2 | TRBJ2-1 | - | TRBV19 | TGTGCCAGTAGTATAGTGGGGACTAACTACAATGAGCAGTTCTTC | CASSIVGTNYNEQFF
TRBD2 | TRBJ2-3 | many | TRBV7-2 | TGTGCCAGCAGCTCGTTTCACGGGGGGGACACGCAGTATTTT | CASSSFHGGDTQYF
- | TRBJ2-1 | many | TRBV11-2 | TGTGCCAGCAGCTTCACGGTGAATGAGCAGTTCTTC | CASSFTVNEQFF
- | TRBJ2-2 | many | TRBV7-2 | TGTGCCAGCAGCTACCACAGGGTCGGCACCGGGGAGCTGTTTTTT | CASSYHRVGTGELFF
- | TRBJ1-1 | many | TRBV7-9 | TGTGCCAGCAGCTTAGCAGGGGTTGAAGCTTTCTTT | CASSLAGVEAFF
TRBD2 | TRBJ2-7 | - | TRBV7-9 | TGTGCCAGCAGCTTGCGACTAGCGGGAATCTCCTACGAGCAGTACTTC | CASSLRLAGISYEQYF
- | TRBJ1-3 | few | TRBV16 | TGTGCCAGCAGCCAACAAGCCAGATCGATCTCTGGAAACACCATATATTTT | CASSQQARSISGNTIYF
- | TRBJ2-5 | many | TRBV11-2 | TGTGCCAGCAGCTCCTACACGACGGCGGAGACCCAGTACTTC | CASSSYTTAETQYF
- | TRBJ1-1 | - | TRBV11-1 | TGTGCCAGCAGCTTGAGGGCAGTCCCTGAAGCTTTCTTT | CASSLRAVPEAFF
- | TRBJ2-1 | many | TRBV27 | TGTGCCAGCAGCTTAAGGGTAGCAAATGAGCAGTTCTTC | CASSLRVANEQFF
- | TRBJ2-7 | - | TRBV27 | TGTGCCAGCAGTTCGTACAGGGAACCCAACGAGCAGTACTTC | CASSSYREPNEQYF
- | TRBJ2-2 | many | TRBV5-1 | TGCGCCAGCAGCTTGGACAGGGAAACCGGGGAGCTGTTTTTT | CASSLDRETGELFF
- | TRBJ1-5 | many | TRBV18 | TGTGCCAGCTCACCAGACAAAACGGGGCAGCCCCAGCATTTT | CASSPDKTGQPQHF
- | TRBJ1-3 | many | TRBV7-9 | TGTGCCAGCAGCTCCTGGCGGTCAGCCTCTGGAAACACCATATATTTT | CASSSWRSASGNTIYF
TRBD1 | TRBJ2-2 | many | TRBV28 | TGTGCCAGCAGTATCCCCCAGGACAGGGGTAGGAAGACCGGGGAGCTGTTTTTT | CASSIPQDRGRKTGELFF
- | TRBJ2-2 | few | TRBV6-2/TRBV6-3 | TGTGCCAGCAGTTCTCTATGGGGGGACAGAGCTACCGGGGAGCTGTTTTTT | CASSSLWGDRATGELFF
- | TRBJ2-1 | many | TRBV30 | TGTGCCTGGAGTGTAAGGGTGGATGAGCAGTTCTTC | CAWSVRVDEQFF
TRBD1 | TRBJ1-1 | many | TRBV27 | TGTGCCAGCAGGACCGGGACAGCCTTTGAAGCTTTCTTT | CASRTGTAFEAFF
TRBD2 | TRBJ2-5 | many | TRBV10-3 | TGTGCCACCCGGCTAGCGGGAGAGGGCAAAGAGACCCAGTACTTC | CATRLAGEGKETQYF
- | TRBJ2-4 | many | TRBV3-1 | TGTGCCAGCAGCCAAGATCGATTAAACATTCAGTACTTC | CASSQDRLNIQYF
TRBD2 | TRBJ2-3 | many | TRBV7-2 | TGTGCCAGCAGCTTAGTTTTGGGACTAGCGGGAGAGGGGACAGATACGCAGTATTTT | CASSLVLGLAGEGTDTQYF
- | TRBJ1-1 | many | TRBV28 | TGTGCCAGCAGTTTCGCAGGAGGGAACACTGAAGCTTTCTTT | CASSFAGGNTEAFF
- | TRBJ2-5 | many | TRBV28 | TGTGCCAGCAGTTTATCGCCCGTACTAGGGTTAAAAGAGACCCAGTACTTC | CASSLSPVLGLKETQYF
- | TRBJ1-1 | many | TRBV11-2 | TGTGCCAGCAGCTTAAAACGAGTGTGGGTCAGGTTAAAGGGGAACACTGAAGCTTTCTTT | CASSLKRVWVRLKGNTEAFF
- | TRBJ2-1 | - | TRBV10-3 | TGTGCCATCAGTGACAACCCCCTCGGCGGTAGGATGAATGAGCAGTTCTTC | CAISDNPLGGRMNEQFF
TRBD1 | TRBJ1-5 | many | TRBV28 | TGTGCCAGCACCACAGGGGGCTCAAGCAATCAGCCCCAGCATTTT | CASTTGGSSNQPQHF
- | TRBJ2-5 | few | TRBV6-2/TRBV6-3 | TGTGCCAGCACCCCCGGATCGCACAGGGAGGGGGAGACCCAGTACTTC | CASTPGSHREGETQYF
- | TRBJ2-2 | many | TRBV9 | TGTGCCAGCAGCGTTCCGGGACACTACACCGGGGAGCTGTTTTTT | CASSVPGHYTGELFF
- | TRBJ1-1 | many | TRBV5-1 | TGCGCCAGCAGGGACGCGCCTATGAACACTGAAGCTTTCTTT | CASRDAPMNTEAFF
TRBD1 | TRBJ1-4 | few | TRBV6-1 | TGTGCCAGCAGTGAACAGGGGGCGATTGAAAAACTGTTTTTT | CASSEQGAIEKLFF
- | TRBJ2-7 | many | TRBV11-2 | TGTGCCAGCAGCGGACCGTGGGAGCAGTACTTC | CASSGPWEQYF
TRBD1 | TRBJ1-6 | - | TRBV2 | TGTGCCAGCAGTGTAGGGACAGGTTATTCACCCCTCCACTTT | CASSVGTGYSPLHF
- | TRBJ1-1 | - | TRBV29-1 | TGCAGCGTCCCCAGGGGTGGGCCCACTGAAGCTTTCTTT | CSVPRGGPTEAFF
TRBD1 | TRBJ2-7 | few | TRBV19 | TGTGCCAGTAGTATCGGAGGGACAGGGGGACACGAGCAGTACTTC | CASSIGGTGGHEQYF
- | TRBJ2-5 | - | TRBV27 | TGTGCCAGCAGAAGGGTCTCATTAGGGGAGACCCAGTACTTC | CASRRVSLGETQYF
TRBD1 | TRBJ2-7 | many | TRBV28 | TGTGCCAGCAGTCCCCACAGGGGGCTTTACGAGCAGTACTTC | CASSPHRGLYEQYF
- | TRBJ2-1 | many | TRBV5-1 | TGCGCCAGCAGCCTCGACACAGGAGGGCAGTTCTTC | CASSLDTGGQFF
- | TRBJ2-7 | few | TRBV4-1 | TGCGCCAGCAGCCAAGATCCCCCGGGGGCCCATTCTTCCTACGAGCAGTACTTC | CASSQDPPGAHSSYEQYF
TRBD1 | TRBJ1-1 | many | TRBV28 | TGTGCCAGCAGCCTCGGGACAGGGCCTTTCTTT | CASSLGTGPFF
TRBD1 | TRBJ1-2 | many | TRBV20-1 | TGCAGTGCTAGAGATGACTGGGGACAGCCATCTAACTATGGCTACACCTTC | CSARDDWGQPSNYGYTF
TRBD2 | TRBJ2-1 | many | TRBV20-1 | TGCAGTGCTAGGGTTAGCGGGAGCTCCTACAATGAGCAGTTCTTC | CSARVSGSSYNEQFF
TRBD2 | TRBJ2-7 | few | TRBV10-3 | TGTGCCATCAGTGATGGGGGGGTTCCCTACGAGCAGTACTTC | CAISDGGVPYEQYF
TRBD2 | TRBJ2-3 | many | TRBV11-3 | TGTGCCAGCAGCCCAGGACTAGCGGGAATGGATACGCAGTATTTT | CASSPGLAGMDTQYF
TRBD2 | TRBJ2-7 | - | TRBV5-8 | TGTGCCAGCACCCGGATCGGTCGCGGGAGGGCCGGATACGAGCAGTACTTC | CASTRIGRGRAGYEQYF
TRBD1 | TRBJ1-2 | many | TRBV29-1 | TGCAGCGTCCTAGACCGGGACAGTAACTATGGCTACACCTTC | CSVLDRDSNYGYTF
- | TRBJ2-1 | - | TRBV7-9 | TGTGCCAGCAGCTTCGGATGGGTCAGGGGTACCAATGAGCAGTTCTTC | CASSFGWVRGTNEQFF
- | TRBJ1-5 | many | TRBV27 | TGTGCCAGCAGTTTACAGGGTCCTAATCAGCCCCAGCATTTT | CASSLQGPNQPQHF
- | TRBJ2-1 | many | TRBV6-2/TRBV6-3 | TGTGCCAGCAGTTACTTTAATGAGCAGTTCTTC | CASSYFNEQFF
- | TRBJ2-7 | few | TRBV28 | TGTGCCAGCAGTCCCCCCGGGGAGGGGGCGGGGGAGCAGTACTTC | CASSPPGEGAGEQYF